This is a list of T cell receptor beta chains from one sample in a study of T cells after yellow fever vaccination. TCRdb re-called the 5' RACE reads through MiXCR, storing one row per CDR3 protein. Found here are about 74,000 distinct CDR3 sequences, approximately 6.9% of them singletons; the top ten hold 35% to 45%. Here the sequenced sample was CD8+ T cells sorted from PBMCs, taken 5 days after the first yellow fever vaccination. The source is a man aged 18 to 29 who received the YFV17D yellow fever vaccine. The CDR3 runs from the conserved cysteine through the conserved F or W. The D gene is left open where the match is weak. Rows may omit the clone size; those that give it use once, few, many or a size class.

many,TRBJ1-2,.,TRBV12-3/TRBV12-4,CASSPGPPGDGYTF,TGTGCCAGCAGTCCCGGACCTCCCGGGGATGGCTACACCTTC
few,TRBJ1-4,.,TRBV12-3/TRBV12-4,CASSFSGGEKLFF,TGTGCCAGCAGTTTTTCGGGGGGCGAAAAACTGTTTTTT
.,TRBJ2-1,.,TRBV7-8,CASSLGTSYNEQFF,TGTGCCAGCAGCTTGGGTACCTCCTACAATGAGCAGTTCTTC
few,TRBJ2-2,TRBD1,TRBV7-7,CASSLEARGRLANTGELFF,TGTGCTAGCAGCCTTGAGGCCAGGGGGCGGTTAGCGAACACCGGGGAGCTGTTTTTT
few,TRBJ2-1,TRBD2,TRBV29-1,CSVTDFVAAPGGGGEQFF,TGCAGCGTCACGGACTTTGTCGCTGCGCCGGGGGGAGGCGGTGAGCAGTTCTTC
many,TRBJ2-5,TRBD1,TRBV5-6,CASSPRQGSQETQYF,TGTGCCAGCAGCCCCAGACAGGGAAGTCAAGAGACCCAGTACTTC
few,TRBJ1-1,.,TRBV6-5,CASSYSNWRADTEAFF,TGTGCCAGCAGTTACTCGAATTGGAGGGCGGACACTGAAGCTTTCTTT
.,TRBJ1-5,.,TRBV3-1,CASSQVERSAQHF,TGTGCCAGCAGCCAAGTCGAAAGGTCGGCCCAGCATTTT
many,TRBJ2-1,.,TRBV7-3,CASSRVGRSSYNEQFF,TGTGCCAGCAGCCGCGTGGGGCGGAGCTCCTACAATGAGCAGTTCTTC
.,TRBJ1-4,.,TRBV5-1,CASSLGGRTNEKLFF,TGCGCCAGCAGCTTGGGGGGACGGACGAATGAAAAACTGTTTTTT
few,TRBJ2-1,.,TRBV11-2,CASSPEVGSSYNEQFF,TGTGCCAGCAGCCCAGAGGTGGGAAGCTCCTACAATGAGCAGTTCTTC
many,TRBJ2-3,.,TRBV7-6,CASSLEVPTDTQYF,TGTGCCAGCAGCTTAGAGGTCCCCACAGATACGCAGTATTTT
many,TRBJ2-1,TRBD1,TRBV29-1,CSVDEGADEQFF,TGCAGCGTTGATGAGGGGGCGGATGAGCAGTTCTTC
many,TRBJ1-1,.,TRBV7-9,CASSSTRTGEGTEAFF,TGTGCCAGCAGCTCGACCCGGACGGGGGAGGGGACTGAAGCTTTCTTT
many,TRBJ2-2,TRBD1,TRBV14,CASSRDRGDTGELFF,TGTGCCAGCAGCCGAGACAGGGGAGACACCGGGGAGCTGTTTTTT
many,TRBJ2-3,TRBD2,TRBV9,CASSVGPAGDTVDTQYF,TGTGCCAGCAGCGTAGGCCCAGCGGGGGATACTGTGGATACGCAGTATTTT
.,TRBJ2-1,.,TRBV21-1,CASSTGLAGGNEQFF,TGTGCCAGCAGCACAGGACTAGCGGGGGGGAATGAGCAGTTCTTC
many,TRBJ2-7,.,TRBV29-1,CSVQVWGEQYF,TGCAGCGTTCAAGTTTGGGGGGAGCAGTACTTC
.,TRBJ1-6,.,TRBV5-4,CASSPRIGNSPLHF,TGTGCCAGCAGCCCCAGGATTGGGAATTCACCCCTCCACTTT
.,TRBJ2-7,.,TRBV5-6,CASSLGRLFYEQYF,TGTGCCAGCAGCTTGGGTCGGCTGTTCTACGAGCAGTACTTC
.,TRBJ1-2,.,TRBV11-2,CASSSGPGDGYTF,TGTGCCAGCAGCTCCGGACCAGGGGATGGCTACACCTTC
.,TRBJ1-2,.,TRBV4-2,CASSQDLLVEPNLGRGYTF,TGTGCCAGCAGCCAAGATCTTCTCGTTGAACCCAACCTAGGTCGGGGCTACACCTTC
.,TRBJ2-2,.,TRBV3-1,CATCQVLVGPNTGELFF,TGTGCCACCTGCCAAGTATTGGTCGGGCCAAACACCGGGGAGCTGTTTTTT
once,TRBJ2-1,.,TRBV7-6,CASSGALGSYNEQFF,TGTGCCAGCAGCGGGGCGTTAGGCTCCTACAATGAGCAGTTCTTC
few,TRBJ2-1,.,TRBV9,CASSVLGSSYNEQFF,TGTGCCAGCAGCGTTCTGGGGAGCTCCTACAATGAGCAGTTCTTC
many,TRBJ1-5,TRBD1,TRBV27,CASSLGTGNQPQHF,TGTGCCAGCAGTTTAGGGACAGGCAATCAGCCCCAGCATTTT
few,TRBJ2-1,.,TRBV5-1,CAFDAGGHHSSYNEQFF,TGCGCCTTCGACGCCGGGGGTCACCACTCCTCCTACAATGAGCAGTTCTTC
many,TRBJ2-2,TRBD2,TRBV7-2,CASSSPRGGANTGELFF,TGTGCCAGCAGCTCCCCCCGGGGGGGAGCGAACACCGGGGAGCTGTTTTTT
many,TRBJ2-2,TRBD1,TRBV24-1,CATGTGDTGELFF,TGTGCCACCGGGACAGGGGACACCGGGGAGCTGTTTTTT